The T cell receptor beta chain under discussion was sequenced for a study of shared clonotypes between healthy human individuals. Researchers reported that CD8 memory united CD45RO+ cells with CCR7-negative CD45RA+ TemRA cells. The germline V and J ends were trimmed by 2 bases and 5 bases, with 7 bases remaining between them. The CDR3 is made up of 13 amino acids. Germline V gene lookup returns CDR1 MGHRA and CDR2 YSYEKL. The data were produced by immunoSEQ multiplex PCR, yet TCRdb's version contains in-frame clones alone and is incomplete. The table shows roughly 380,000 clones, with about 96% occurring only once.

The source of this sequence is a man aged 25-45 years in good health. Specimen: memory CD8+ T cells sorted from blood. Noted subset: CD45RO+ cells pooled with CCR7-negative TemRA cells. The chain is built from TRBV4-1 and TRBJ1-5; D not resolved. CDR3 sequence: CASSQKADQPQHF. The CDR3, as DNA: TGCGCCAGCAGCCAAAAAGCAGATCAGCCCCAGCATTTT.